This T cell receptor beta chain was captured by sequencing in a study of read filtering for tumor transcriptome and immune sequencing. Study information: Mean patient age was roughly 66 years, range roughly 40 to 85; 17 male, 14 female. TCR-mapped reads were about 3.5 to 10.27 million with IR-seq versus about 85 to 1273 with RNA-seq.

This clonotype showed up just a few times. Antigen specificity is unknown. V shed 11 bases and J shed 1 base, with 13 bases lying between them. Per germline, CDR1 MNHEY and CDR2 SVGEGT. This CDR3 spans 13 amino acids. Study-level results: The CD138-negative fraction was mixed bone marrow immune cells, not pure T cells.

Molecular barcoded adaptors covering alpha/delta and beta/gamma chains were used on 400 ng RNA. TCRdb re-called the reads through MiXCR, storing one row per CDR3 protein. The data contain approximately 58,000 distinct CDR3 sequences, 9% to 15% of them singletons. This receptor was taken from a donor at least 40 years old with multiple myeloma. Sequenced: a population of CD138-negative cells sorted from bone marrow. V is TRBV6-2 or TRBV6-3 and J is TRBJ2-3, with D unclear. The CDR3 nucleotides are TGTGCCTCCCGATCGACTCGCACAGATACGCAGTATTTT. It encodes CASRSTRTDTQYF.